The 7 T cell receptor beta chains below come from one sample, sequenced in a study of T cells expressing NK-cell markers. TCRdb processed the 5' RACE reads again and assigns one entry to each CDR3 protein, with no DNA. Its table lists a few hundred thousand distinct CDR3 sequences. The source material was blood T cells: a sorted CD56 or NKG2C T cell subset, CD4+ or CD8+ T cells, or bulk PBMC T cells (not recorded which). The source of these receptors is a man aged 18 to 69 in good health.

J is TRBJ2-4 and V is TRBV7-9; TCRdb calls TRBD2, which cannot be checked without DNA. The germline V gene encodes CDR1 SEHNR and CDR2 FQNEAQ (reference sequence). This CDR3 region has 16 residues. CDR3 loop: CASSLRGTSEGNIQYF.

The rearrangement joins TRBV4-2 to TRBJ1-5; TCRdb proposes TRBD1, but this gene call is untestable without DNA. Germline CDR1 and CDR2: LGHNA and YNFKEQ. The CDR3 covers 17 residues. The CDR3 is CASSQEGGGYSNQPQHF.

This rearrangement joins TRBV5-1 to TRBJ1-2; as DNA is missing, the TRBD1 call by TCRdb cannot be tested. There are 13 residues in the CDR3. CDR1 SGHRS and CDR2 YFSETQ come from the germline V gene. This CDR3 is CASSLEGSGGYTF.

The CDR3 reads CASSLGLHHGYQETQYF. The genes are TRBV12-3 or TRBV12-4 and TRBJ2-5. This CDR3 is 17 amino acids long.

The chain is built from TRBV6-5 and TRBJ1-2. The CDR3 spans 13 residues. Germline V gives CDR1 MNHEY, CDR2 SVGAGI. CDR3 protein: CASSYRGRYGYTF.

V and J are TRBV15 and TRBJ1-2. This CDR3 contains 17 residues. CDR1 LNHNV and CDR2 YYDKDF come from the germline V gene (reference sequence). The CDR3 spells CATSRDRLAAESYGYTF.

The rearrangement uses TRBV21-1 and TRBJ2-7; TCRdb lists TRBD1, though no DNA is available to test this call. TRBV21-1 is flagged as a pseudogene. The CDR3 runs to 20 residues. Here the CDR3 reads CARLLFRFIRTLPKGNEQYF.